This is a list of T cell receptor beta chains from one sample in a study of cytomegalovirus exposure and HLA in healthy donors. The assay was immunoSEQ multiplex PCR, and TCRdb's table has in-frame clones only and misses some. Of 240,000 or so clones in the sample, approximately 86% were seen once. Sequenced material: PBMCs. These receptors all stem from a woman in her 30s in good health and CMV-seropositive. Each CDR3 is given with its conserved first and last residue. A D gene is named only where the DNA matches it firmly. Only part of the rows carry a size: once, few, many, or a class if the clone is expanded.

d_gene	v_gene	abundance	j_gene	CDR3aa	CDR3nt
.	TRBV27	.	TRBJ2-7	CASSLRGARYEQYF	TGTGCCAGCAGTTTACGGGGGGCGAGGTACGAGCAGTACTTC
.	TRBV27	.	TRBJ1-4	CASSLRSLEKLFF	TGTGCCAGCAGTTTAAGAAGCCTTGAAAAACTGTTTTTT
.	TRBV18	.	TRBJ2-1	CASSPAGPPYNEQFF	TGTGCCAGCTCACCAGCGGGCCCCCCCTACAATGAGCAGTTCTTC
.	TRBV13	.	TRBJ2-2	CASSLSTFIRGEVNTGELFF	TGTGCCAGCAGCTTAAGTACGTTTATCAGGGGGGAAGTCAACACCGGGGAGCTGTTTTTT
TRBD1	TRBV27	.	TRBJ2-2	CASRYRGTGELFF	TGTGCCAGCAGGTACAGGGGCACCGGGGAGCTGTTTTTT
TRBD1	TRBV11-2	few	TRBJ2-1	CASSRQGYEQFF	TGTGCCAGCAGCCGACAGGGGTATGAGCAGTTCTTC
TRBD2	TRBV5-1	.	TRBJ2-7	CASSLVLAGDEQYF	TGCGCCAGCAGCTTGGTTCTAGCGGGAGACGAGCAGTACTTC
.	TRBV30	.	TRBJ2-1	CARRRESYNEQFF	TGTGCCCGGCGGAGGGAAAGCTATAATGAGCAGTTCTTC
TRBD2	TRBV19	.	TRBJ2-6	CASSIIGGGSGANVLTF	TGTGCCAGTAGTATTATAGGCGGGGGCTCTGGGGCCAACGTCCTGACTTTC
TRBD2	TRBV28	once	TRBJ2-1	CASSAVSGIYNEQFF	TGTGCCAGCAGCGCAGTAAGCGGGATATACAATGAGCAGTTCTTC
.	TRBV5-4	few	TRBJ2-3	CASSPGGTDTQYF	TGTGCCAGCAGCCCCGGGGGCACAGATACGCAGTATTTT
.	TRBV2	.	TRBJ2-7	CASSGGQDYEQYF	TGTGCCAGCAGTGGGGGCCAGGACTACGAGCAGTACTTC
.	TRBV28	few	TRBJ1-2	CASSILGGAGYTF	TGTGCCAGCAGTATATTGGGGGGGGCTGGCTACACCTTC
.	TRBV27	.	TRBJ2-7	CASSSGRGAYEQYF	TGTGCCAGCAGTTCTGGCAGGGGGGCATACGAGCAGTACTTC